One sample yielded the 27 T cell receptor beta chains listed below, sequenced in a study of CD8+CD57+ T cells in acquired aplastic anemia. Patients who underwent sequencing had shown CD8+CD57+ cell expansion by flow cytometry. For CDR3 and TCR beta VDJ profiling, genomic DNA was the template used. One entry per CDR3 protein results from TCRdb running MiXCR on the reads. The sample has about 470,000 distinct CDR3 sequences, around 32% seen once. Sequenced input: sorted CD4+, CD8+, or CD8+CD57+ T cells (not recorded which) from PBMCs. These receptors all come from a human donor with aplastic anemia.

Only a few counts were recorded for this clonotype. The chain uses TRBV20-1 and TRBJ1-3; TRBD1 is a possible D gene (6 bases). The CDR3 consists of 17 residues. The ends were cut back, 3 bases at V and 7 bases at J, with 25 bases in the middle. CDR1 is DFQATT and CDR2 is SNEGSKA in the germline V gene (reference sequence). This CDR3 reads CSAREVQGLGGGNTIYF. The CDR3 DNA sequence: TGCAGTGCTAGGGAGGTCCAGGGGTTGGGTGGGGGTAACACCATATATTTT.

This clonotype was counted at least ten times. V gene TRBV2 combines with J gene TRBJ1-3; D is ambiguous. V lost 4 bases and J 8 bases, leaving 9 bases between the germline ends. The CDR3 is 12 residues long. Germline lookup yields CDR1 SNHLY and CDR2 FYNNEI. The CDR3 loop is CASSGLRDTIYF. CDR3 DNA: TGTGCCAGCAGTGGTCTAAGAGACACCATATATTTT.

This clonotype has ten or more counts. V and J are TRBV25-1 and TRBJ1-1, with D perhaps TRBD1 (5 bases). This CDR3 has 15 amino acids. Germline CDR1 MGHDK, CDR2 SYGVNS. V lost 3 bases to trimming and J lost 7 bases, with 18 bases between them. CDR3 sequence (DNA): TGTGCCAGCAGTGATTCTCCCGGGGTCGGGGGTGAAGCTTTCTTT. This sequence encodes CASSDSPGVGGEAFF.

This clonotype was observed a few times. The genes are TRBV12-3 or TRBV12-4 and TRBJ2-3; 10 positions agree with TRBD2. The CDR3 totals 17 residues. V gave up 4 bases and J gave up 3 bases; unmatched junction bases: 10. DNA of the CDR3: TGTGCCAGCAGTTCCACTAGCGGGGCTGCTTGGACAGATACGCAGTATTTT. This sequence encodes CASSSTSGAAWTDTQYF.

The chain links TRBV7-9 to TRBJ2-5; TRBD2 is a possible D gene (5 bases). Trimming removed 2 bases at V and 1 base at J, with 14 bases between. The CDR3 totals 16 residues. Per the germline V gene, CDR1 is SEHNR and CDR2 is FQNEAQ (reference sequence). The CDR3 nucleotides are TGTGCCAGCAGCTTAAATGGAATGGAGGCCCAAGAGACCCAGTACTTC. Its protein is CASSLNGMEAQETQYF.

This clonotype was observed a handful of times. The V call is TRBV11-1, the J call TRBJ2-7, with TRBD2 matching 7 bases. The trim removed 3 bases at V and 0 bases at J, leaving 5 bases unmatched. Looked up from germline, CDR1 is SGHAT and CDR2 is FQDESV (reference sequence). This CDR3 spans 15 amino acids. CDR3 sequence: CASSFGGGSSYEQYF. CDR3 DNA sequence: TGTGCCAGCAGCTTTGGGGGGGGGAGCTCCTACGAGCAGTACTTC.

The V call is TRBV25-1, the J call TRBJ2-7, with 8 bases matching TRBD1. CDR1 MGHDK and CDR2 SYGVNS come from the germline V gene. The CDR3 has 17 residues. V trimming: 3 bases; J trimming: 0 bases; junction bases outside the gene matches: 10. In nucleotides, the CDR3 is TGTGCCAGCAGTGACCGCCTGAAGACAGGGGCCTCCTACGAGCAGTACTTC. Residues: CASSDRLKTGASYEQYF.

In its sample, this clonotype was seen a few times. This chain connects TRBV11-2 to TRBJ2-3; 12 bases match TRBD1. Germline V gene lookup returns CDR1 SGHAT and CDR2 FQNNGV. V shed 6 bases, J shed 8 bases, and the junction held 9 bases outside the gene matches. This CDR3 comprises 15 residues. CDR3 nucleotide sequence: TGTGCCAGCAGTTCCGGGACAGGGGGCTTAGGTACGCAGTATTTT. Translating it yields CASSSGTGGLGTQYF.

The chain couples TRBV7-2 to TRBJ2-1, with D unresolved. Germline loops: CDR1 SGHTA, CDR2 FQGNSA. Trimming left V 5 bases short and J 7 bases short, with 9 bases between. The CDR3 totals 12 residues. CDR3 DNA sequence: TGTGCCAGCAGCCATGAAAGAAATGAGCAGTTCTTC. Translated, it gives CASSHERNEQFF.

V and J are TRBV29-1 and TRBJ1-1, with TRBD1 as a possible D gene (6 bases). Looked up from germline, CDR1 is SQVTM and CDR2 is ANQGSEA. The CDR3 runs to 13 residues. Trimming shortened V by 7 bases and J by 1 base, and 13 bases separated the two germline ends. The CDR3 sequence: CSAKTGKNTEAFF. As DNA, the CDR3 is TGCAGCGCCAAGACAGGAAAGAACACTGAAGCTTTCTTT.

The chain employs TRBV6-1 and TRBJ1-1; TRBD1 might be the D (6 bases). The CDR3 has 13 amino acids. The germline V gene has CDR1 MNHNS and CDR2 SASEGT. Trimming took 7 bases from V and 5 from J, leaving 14 bases between them. CDR3 sequence (DNA): TGTGCCAGCAACCTAGGGGGGGGAACTGAAGCTTTCTTT. This gives the protein CASNLGGGTEAFF.

In this sample, this clonotype turned up a few times. The chain uses TRBV12-3 or TRBV12-4 and TRBJ1-2, with a tentative D call TRBD1 (6 bases). The CDR3 has 14 amino acids. Trimming cost V 6 bases and J 7 bases, with 18 bases left between them. The CDR3, as DNA: TGTGCCAGCAGCCTTACAGGGTCCCCAGGTGGCTACACCTTC. The encoded protein is CASSLTGSPGGYTF.

About this clonotype itself: It is likely a read error, because the conserved phenylalanine at the end of the CDR3 is missing. This rearrangement joins TRBV9 to TRBJ1-1; no clear D gene. The ends were cut back, 0 bases at V and 4 bases at J, with 7 bases in the middle. The CDR3 length is 13 residues. In germline, CDR1 is SGDLS, CDR2 YYNGEE. CDR3 protein: CASSVVEGTEAFL. CDR3 DNA: TGTGCCAGCAGCGTAGTTGAGGGCACTGAAGCTTTCCTT.

This clonotype has only a few counts. The chain recombines TRBV10-2 with TRBJ1-6; D is unclear. V lost 6 bases and J lost 5, with 17 bases in between. Germline values: CDR1 WSHSY, CDR2 SAAADI. This CDR3 comprises 16 residues. In nucleotides, the CDR3 is TGCGCCAGCAGCTCTCGGACTAGCGGGAATAATTCACCCCTCCACTTT. This encodes CASSSRTSGNNSPLHF.

On this clonotype: Being one base from a much bigger clone, this may be a read error. The CDR3 DNA sequence: TGCAGTGCTAGAGGCCCAAACAATCAGCCCCAGCATTTT. Residues: CSARGPNNQPQHF. This chain links TRBV20-1 with TRBJ1-5; D remains unclear. Germline CDR1 DFQATT, CDR2 SNEGSKA (reference sequence). V was pared by 1 base and J by 3 bases, with 7 bases between. This CDR3 spans 13 amino acids.

This clonotype was counted ten times or more. The chain uses TRBV13 and TRBJ2-3; 8 positions agree with TRBD2. V lost 0 bases to trimming and J lost 2 bases; unmatched junction nucleotides: 1. Germline V CDR1 and CDR2: PRHDT, FYEKMQ (reference sequence). CDR3 length equals 15 residues. CDR3 coding DNA: TGTGCCAGCAGCTTAGGACTAGCGGCCACAGATACGCAGTATTTT. It codes for CASSLGLAATDTQYF.

This chain uses TRBV6-1 with TRBJ2-7, with D tentatively TRBD2 (5 bases). Trimming took off 5 bases at V and 2 bases at J, with 13 bases between the two ends. This CDR3 is 14 amino acids long. The germline V gene encodes CDR1 MNHNS and CDR2 SASEGT. The CDR3 DNA follows: TGTGCCAGCAGTCCCGCGGGCTACGCCTACGAGCAGTACTTC. Protein product: CASSPAGYAYEQYF.

This clonotype occurred many times. V usage is TRBV29-1 and J usage is TRBJ1-1; D is uncertain. The V gene lost 4 bases and the J gene lost 1 base, with 10 bases spanning the gap. This CDR3 region has 13 residues. Germline V gene sequence: CDR1 SQVTM, CDR2 ANQGSEA. CDR3 nucleotides: TGCAGCGTTGTTAGGAGACGGAACACTGAAGCTTTCTTT. The encoded protein is CSVVRRRNTEAFF. The whole variable domain, filled in from reference TRBV29-1 and TRBJ1-1, reads SAVISQKPSRDICQRGTSLTIQCQVDSQVTMMFWYRQQPGQSLTLIATANQGSEATYESGFVIDKFPISRPNLTFSTLTVSNMSPEDSSIYLCSVVRRRNTEAFFGQGTRLTVV.

J is TRBJ1-1 and V is TRBV7-3; D unclear. V was pared by 4 bases and J by 2 bases, with 17 bases between. CDR1 is SGHTA and CDR2 is FQGTGA in the germline V gene. The CDR3 runs to 16 residues. CDR3 DNA: TGTGCCAGCAGCTCCCCGAGTACCGGACCAAACACTGAAGCTTTCTTT. It codes for CASSSPSTGPNTEAFF.

This clonotype has ten or more counts. The chain has TRBV10-3 and TRBJ2-3; the match to TRBD1 covers 8 bases. Germline V gene data show CDR1 as ENHRY and CDR2 as SYGVKD. Germline trimming cut 4 bases from V and 2 bases from J; bases unmatched to any gene: 2. This CDR3 has 14 amino acids. For the CDR3, the DNA is TGTGCCATCAGTGTGGACAGGGCCACAGATACGCAGTATTTT. It specifies CAISVDRATDTQYF.

This clonotype was picked up a small number of times. The J gene is TRBJ1-1, the V gene TRBV20-1; D gene ambiguous. There are 12 residues in the CDR3. Germline V lookup: CDR1 DFQATT, CDR2 SNEGSKA (reference sequence). CDR3 nucleotide sequence: TGCAATTGCGACGGACCGAACACTGAAGCTTTCTTT. This translates into CNCDGPNTEAFF.

A single count supports this clonotype. Possible read error: a much larger clone is one base away. The V call is TRBV20-1, the J call TRBJ2-7, with 14 bases matching TRBD2. Trimming took 7 bases from V and 5 from J; bases not matched to a gene: 16. Germline assignment: CDR1 DFQATT and CDR2 SNEGSKA (reference sequence). The CDR3 spans 17 residues. Written as DNA, the CDR3 is TGCAGTGTTGGAGGGGGGACTAGCGGGAGTAGGCCCGACGAGCAGTACTTC. Its protein product is CSVGGGTSGSRPDEQYF.

The genes are TRBV7-9 and TRBJ2-7, with 7 positions matching TRBD1. The trim removed 5 bases at V and 7 bases at J, leaving 5 bases unmatched. The CDR3 is made up of 12 amino acids. Per germline, CDR1 SEHNR and CDR2 FQNEAQ (reference sequence). The CDR3, as DNA: TGTGCCAGCAGCACAGGGGTCGGGGAGCAGTACTTC. Its translation is CASSTGVGEQYF.

The chain is built from TRBV10-3 and TRBJ2-7; 11 bases align to TRBD1. J gave up 3 bases and V 3 bases, and 13 bases lay outside the gene matches. Germline loops: CDR1 ENHRY, CDR2 SYGVKD. There are 18 residues in the CDR3. CDR3 coding DNA: TGTGCCATCAGTGAAAACCCTTTACGGGGACAGGGGGTCTACGAGCAGTACTTC. As protein: CAISENPLRGQGVYEQYF.

On this clonotype: Possible read error: a much larger clone is one base away. V is TRBV7-3 and J is TRBJ2-7, with TRBD1 as a possible D gene (6 bases). Germline CDR1 SGHTA, CDR2 FQGTGA. Trimming shortened V by 0 bases and J by 5 bases, and 8 bases separated the two germline ends. This CDR3 has 13 residues. CDR3 protein: CASSLTGADEQYF. DNA for the CDR3: TGTGCCAGCAGCTTAACGGGGGCGGACGAGCAGTACTTC.

This clonotype was seen more than once but under ten times. The V gene is TRBV5-4, the J gene TRBJ1-2; no reliable D call. CDR1 and CDR2 (germline): SGHNT, YYREEE (reference sequence). The CDR3 has 12 amino acids. The V and J ends lost 1 base and 7 bases respectively, with 8 bases between them. CDR3 nucleotide sequence: TGTGCCAGCAGCTTGTTGGAGGCTGGCTACACCTTC. Translation: CASSLLEAGYTF.

In regard to this clonotype: Given the absence of the conserved phenylalanine or tryptophan at the CDR3 end, a read error is likely. The rearrangement uses TRBV7-3 and TRBJ1-1; D uncertain. This CDR3 has 13 amino acids. V was trimmed by 6 bases and J by 2 bases, leaving 10 bases between them. Germline V CDR1 and CDR2: SGHTA, FQGTGA. The CDR3: CASSAGRNTEAFC. The CDR3 nucleotides read TGTGCCAGCAGTGCTGGTAGAAACACTGAAGCTTTCTGT.